This T cell receptor beta chain was identified in a study of cytomegalovirus exposure and HLA in healthy donors (dated by TCRdb to about 2017). General notes on the study: An earlier analysis of about 530 of the donors reported about 260 Gb of sequence data and approximately 120 million unique TCR beta sequences obtained from about 179 million T cells. Approximately 310 gigabases of sequencing data and approximately 85 million unique TCR sequences were included in an early release covering several hundred HLA-typed donors. A later analysis re-analyzed previously published TCR beta repertoires from approximately 700 donors and added high-resolution HLA genotyping to study TCR occurrence patterns. To predict cytomegalovirus infection status, the study combined high-throughput TCR immunosequencing, statistical association of individual TCRs with disease status, and machine learning. In a later genetic analysis, genome-wide SNP genotypes for about three fifths of the roughly 670 donors were used, and that subset was treated as a discovery cohort. Among some 410 genotyped donors of the cohort, an average of approximately 230,000 unique TCR beta nucleotide sequences were sequenced per donor, roughly 20% of them non-productive. Every discovery cohort repertoire had been produced on one sequencing platform. Donor age, sex, ethnicity and CMV serostatus were collected together with the repertoire data. Class I and class II HLA loci were covered by the typing at four-digit resolution. Besides the first cohort of some 670 subjects, a separate validation cohort made up of 120 or so different subjects was used. A handful of DR-DQ haplotypes were treated as single units for association and clustering because of strong linkage in the cohort. In an earlier analysis of roughly 600 of the donors, high-throughput TCR beta sequencing was used to judge whether each TCR beta V gene segment behaved as functional or pseudogenic. The number of donors typed differed by locus, with about 629-640 for A, B, C, DRB1 and DQB1, over 500 for DQA1, about 610 for DPA1, and 472 for DPB1. Of the 300 to 400 genotyped donors, around 81% fell in the genetic ancestry cluster associated with self-reported Caucasian donors. The study aimed to test whether cataloging public T cell receptors could reveal signatures of past pathogen exposure. The later analysis used no new phenotypic data to find candidate immune exposures, relying instead on TCR beta sequences and their occurrence across donors. The study profiled the T cell repertoires of 500 to 800 subjects by immunosequencing and related them to cytomegalovirus serostatus.

Libraries were constructed by the immunoSEQ multiplex PCR assay. The multiplex PCR relied on a mix of 60 forward primers for TCR Vbeta segments and 13 reverse primers for TCR Jbeta segments. A multiplex PCR assay on genomic DNA amplified the CDR3 region of rearranged TCR beta genes. The Illumina HiSeq System was used to sequence the amplified TCR beta libraries as 87-base-pair reads. As for how the authors treated the data: Across the 640 or so repertoires, a later analysis counted around 80 million unique TCR beta chains, roughly 11 million of which were shared by at least two donors. Raw reads were error-corrected and collapsed into unique sequences by a nearest-neighbor algorithm in which closely related sequences were merged to remove PCR and sequencing errors. V, D and J gene segments were assigned by aligning CDR3 sequences to IMGT reference sequences. For a sequence to be retained, a match of at least six nucleotides was required to both a V gene segment and a J gene segment. Rearrangements were called productive when the CDR3 lacked stop codons and stayed in frame with V and J; all others were non-productive. CDR3 was defined according to IMGT convention as the region running from the second conserved V-encoded cysteine to the conserved J-encoded phenylalanine. In an earlier analysis of around 600 of the donors, sequences lacking an unambiguous match to a single V gene segment were excluded. An earlier analysis of 587 of the donors classified V segments as functional when productive rearrangements were above 56.7% and as segregating when the standard deviation between donors was above 5%. To diagnose cytomegalovirus status from the catalog of TCR beta chain sequences, a statistical classification framework was built. V and J gene assignment, in a later analysis, came from comparing TCR nucleotide sequences with IMGT/GENE-DB human TR gene sequences. The TCRdist pipeline was used in a later analysis to assign CDR3 sequences and most-parsimonious VDJ recombination scenarios. In a later analysis, each TCR beta chain was defined by its CDR3 amino acid sequence together with its V-gene family, and reads without a unique V-gene family were excluded. In a later analysis, approximately 590 highly shared, low-generation-probability nucleotide sequences were removed to address suspected cross-contamination and a sequencing artifact. A later analysis calculated a clonal expansion index for each public chain from normalized within-repertoire ranks of inferred template counts. A later analysis computed generation probabilities with a VDJ recombination model fitted to out-of-frame rearrangements, and checked the results against IGoR. A later analysis scored TCR-TCR, TCR-HLA and TCR-CMV co-occurrence with hypergeometric tests, applying a repertoire-size bias correction to TCR pairs. False discovery rates were estimated in a later analysis by permuting HLA or CMV assignments 20 times. In a later analysis, co-occurring TCRs were grouped using DBSCAN, and TCRdist sequence similarity was added for clustering within HLA-allele-positive subsets. For co-occurrence clustering, repertoires with fewer than 30,000 or more than 120,000 public chains were excluded, along with about five repertoires with anomalous nucleotide sharing. Sourced from immuneACCESS, this table was stored by TCRdb with only in-frame sequences that have V and J called. A share of the clones is absent; for the studies checked, an unresolved V gene accounts for under half, and the remainder has no known explanation. From that table come the V and J calls and clone size; the DNA was used to work out D and trimming. This sample gives approximately 240,000 clones in total; around four fifths of them show up just once. The ten largest clones capture 0.58% of the sample.

V loses 3 bases at its end and J loses 0 bases; junction bases beyond the gene matches: 3. There are 15 amino acids in the CDR3, from cysteine to phenylalanine inclusive. The kept DNA is CDR3 alone, 45 bases in frame from the first base. CDR1 is given as MNHEY and CDR2 as SVGAGI, both from the germline V gene. With regard to this clone: The antigen it binds to is not known. One base away there is no much larger clone; base qualities are not given.

What the work shows at the level of the full study, not this receptor alone: When HLA alleles, especially DR and DQ, strongly co-occurred, attributing TCR associations to individual alleles was difficult. In a later genetic analysis, a missense DCLRE1C variant was associated with V-gene and J-gene trimming of TCR beta chains, and the association was replicated in an independent cohort. In a later analysis, the rate of TCR association differed among HLA loci, with DRB1 alleles having the most associated TCRs and HLA-C alleles having the fewest. A further reported finding was that TCR beta sequences accurately predicted the HLA-A and HLA-B alleles for most subjects in the first cohort. In the study, about 150 TCR beta chains were listed as associated with cytomegalovirus. Because HLA typing was missing for some donors at each locus, association tests included only the typed subset. Some IMGT-functional V segments, including TRBV6-2 and TRBV6-3, could not be told apart with the 87-base-pair reads, so those segments were excluded. Broadly in line with IMGT annotations, most TCR beta V segments showed up in productive rearrangements about 87% or about 30% of the time in an earlier analysis of some 590 of the donors. For the cohort, immune exposure information was limited to CMV serostatus. The earlier analysis of 587 of the donors excluded approximately 15 rarely observed V segments, including chromosome 9 orphons, because counts were too low. A later analysis associated 17,000 or so TCR beta sequences with specific HLA alleles at a false discovery rate of 0.05. Compared with the roughly 670-donor mean, donors in an Asian-associated ancestry cluster had fewer N-insertions in productive TCRs, according to a later genetic analysis. A few of the identified cytomegalovirus-associated TCR beta chains were confirmed in vitro to be specific for cytomegalovirus antigens. Linkage disequilibrium might explain the correlated functional status among segregating V segments, but an unknown experimental factor could not be ruled out. Most TCR sequences were observed very rarely across donors, whereas some public TCRs were present in many individuals. Only TCR beta chains were sequenced in this cohort, and the absence of alpha or paired-chain data limited detectable features. In a later analysis, several top co-occurrence clusters were reported to appear linked to parvovirus B19, influenza, CMV and Epstein-Barr virus. The classifier was reported to diagnose cytomegalovirus status with high specificity and sensitivity in both the original and validation cohorts. The sequencing pipeline was judged likely to have produced a cluster of highly shared sequence variants as a technical artifact. A later analysis found that HLA-associated TCR beta chains were more clonally expanded and had lower generation probabilities than equally common non-associated chains. The authors suggested that the approach could potentially be extended to other disease states and immunological phenotypes. According to a later analysis, most CMV-associated TCR beta chains appeared to be HLA-restricted, and the HLA associations seemed to be driven largely by CMV exposure. Roughly uniform sequencing depth across donors was assumed in presence/absence analyses, although this assumption may not hold.

In total, approximately 690 healthy bone marrow donors made up the cohort. At the time of sampling, every cohort member was nominally healthy, though immune exposures that went unrecorded were likely present. The donor tested CMV seronegative, placing the donor among the roughly 350 seronegative members of the cohort. A peripheral blood sample was provided by each donor, and peripheral blood mononuclear cells were used for TCR beta sequencing. The Qiagen DNeasy Blood Extraction Kit was used to extract genomic DNA from the blood cell samples. Sequenced: PBMCs. The chain employs TRBV6-5 and TRBJ1-1, with 8 junctional bases fitting TRBD1. This sequence was found in a woman aged 40 to 50 in good health and CMV-seronegative. CDR3 sequence: CASSYPDRVNTEAFF. The DNA is as follows: TGTGCCAGCAGTTATCCGGACAGGGTGAACACTGAAGCTTTCTTT.